This T cell receptor beta chain originates from a study of blood T cell repertoires in COVID-19. Study background: Acute and convalescent COVID-19 samples came from the United States, Italy and Spain. Sample material is recorded as cDNA or gDNA derived from T cells, B-cell-depleted T cells, or PBMCs.

In germline, CDR1 is LGHNT, CDR2 FRNRAP. The CDR3 totals 15 residues. V was pared by 1 base and J by 1 base, with 10 bases between. Authors' analysis steps: Reference gene primer amplification in the assay estimated nucleated cell counts. Assay: immunoSEQ multiplex PCR; the TCRdb copy retains only in-frame clones and omits some. Clone size and the V and J calls come from that table; the DNA yielded D and trimming. This sample carries over 300,000 clones, about four fifths of them seen once, and the ten largest clones take roughly 1.1%. This clone was seen a single time. The gene calls are TRBV12-5 and TRBJ1-2, with D hard to call. The sequencing sample was made of peripheral blood. This TCR was sampled from a woman aged 50 to 65 with acute or convalescent COVID-19. CDR3 loop: CASGLGTLGNYGYTF. CDR3 DNA: TGTGCTAGTGGTTTGGGGACTTTGGGTAACTATGGCTACACCTTC.